This TCR beta chain is drawn from a study of cytomegalovirus exposure and HLA in healthy donors. The study, taken as a whole, reports: For most TCR sequences rarity was the rule, although some public TCRs occurred in many donors. The study flagged roughly 150 TCR beta chains as cytomegalovirus-associated. TCR clusters originating in the first cohort tended to co-occur in the approximately 120 validation repertoires, according to a later analysis.

The donors belonged to the approximately 110-subject validation cohort, separate from the roughly 700-subject first cohort. This CDR3 region has 15 residues. CDR1 is LNHDA and CDR2 is SQIVND in the germline V gene (reference sequence). The ends lost 3 bases at V and 10 bases at J; junction bases unmatched: 9. This table comes from immunoSEQ multiplex PCR, and its TCRdb copy is limited to in-frame clones, with some not included. The sample lists hundreds of thousands of clones, about 90% occurring once. This clone was found once. What it binds is not known. This TCR was recovered from a man younger than 35 in good health and CMV-seropositive. The chain couples TRBV19 to TRBJ2-1; TRBD2 aligns across 10 bases. Sequencing was performed on PBMCs. CDR3 region: CASSISGRAGEEQFF. The CDR3 coding sequence is TGTGCCAGTAGTATCAGCGGGAGGGCCGGGGAAGAGCAGTTCTTC.